These 15 T cell receptor beta chains were all obtained from the same sample, sequenced in a study of T cell responses to AZD1222 COVID-19 vaccine. Only in-frame clones appear in the TCRdb table, and some are missing; sequencing was by immunoSEQ multiplex PCR. This sample has 120,000 or so clones; 70% to 90% occur once, and the top ten carry about 6.2%. Sequencing was performed on peripheral blood, taken on day 0 of AZD1222 vaccination. These receptors all come from an adult in good health.

The chain links TRBV27 to TRBJ2-1; 9 bases fit TRBD2. V lost 0 bases and J lost 9; bases outside the gene matches: 6. The germline CDR1 and CDR2 sequences are MNHEY and SMNVEV (reference sequence). The CDR3 is made up of 15 amino acids. The CDR3 reads CASSLSSGGPVEQFF. The CDR3 bases are TGTGCCAGCAGTTTATCCAGCGGGGGGCCGGTTGAGCAGTTCTTC.

The chain is built from TRBV7-9 and TRBJ2-1, with 7 bases that match TRBD1. The J segment lost 5 bases and the V segment lost 1 base, leaving 5 bases of the junction unmatched. From germline, CDR1 is SEHNR and CDR2 FQNEAQ (reference sequence). The CDR3 has 15 residues. DNA of the CDR3: TGTGCCAGCAGCTTAGTCATGGACAGGAACAATGAGCAGTTCTTC. This codes for CASSLVMDRNNEQFF.

This sequence joins TRBV7-2 and TRBJ2-1, with a weak D call TRBD1 (6 bases). The V end was cut by 2 bases, the J end by 7 bases, with 9 bases between. The germline V gene has CDR1 SGHTA and CDR2 FQGNSA. The CDR3 covers 13 residues. DNA of the CDR3: TGTGCCAGCAGCTTATCAGGGGAGAATGAGCAGTTCTTC. Its translation: CASSLSGENEQFF.

This clone has just a few counts. V gene TRBV13 combines with J gene TRBJ1-4, with D unclear. Trimming shortened V by 2 bases and J by 5 bases, and 3 bases separated the two germline ends. The length of the CDR3 is 12 residues. Germline V CDR1 and CDR2: PRHDT, FYEKMQ (reference sequence). In DNA, the CDR3 is TGTGCCAGCAGCTTAAGGAATGAAAAACTGTTTTTT. Its protein product is CASSLRNEKLFF.

The chain joins TRBV29-1 to TRBJ1-4, with D possibly TRBD1 on 5 matching bases. Per germline, CDR1 SQVTM and CDR2 ANQGSEA. The CDR3 contains 16 residues. Trimming took 0 bases from V and 8 from J, leaving 19 bases between them. The CDR3 coding sequence is TGCAGCGTTGAAGAGGCGGTCGCTGGGGGGGGAGAAAAACTGTTTTTT. The encoded protein is CSVEEAVAGGGEKLFF.

This clone occurred once. This chain connects TRBV11-2 to TRBJ1-2; D unresolved. The CDR3 totals 14 residues. CDR1 is SGHAT, CDR2 FQNNGV, per germline. V lost 5 bases to trimming and J lost 6 bases, with 16 bases between them. CDR3 residues: CASSIGGRGNGYTF. CDR3 coding DNA: TGTGCCAGCAGCATAGGCGGTAGAGGCAATGGCTACACCTTC.

DNA of the CDR3: TGTGCCAGCAGCTCGGGGACAGGGGACACCGGGGAGCTGTTTTTT. This encodes CASSSGTGDTGELFF. V usage is TRBV7-8 and J usage is TRBJ2-2, with 10 nucleotides matching TRBD1. There are 15 residues in the CDR3. CDR1 is SGHVS and CDR2 is FQNEAQ in the germline V gene. Germline trimming cut 4 bases from V and 3 bases from J; bases unmatched to any gene: 2.

The rearrangement uses TRBV6-2 or TRBV6-3 and TRBJ2-1, with D tentatively TRBD1 (5 bases). This CDR3 region has 16 residues. The V and J ends lost 0 bases and 4 bases respectively, with 13 bases between them. Germline CDR1 and CDR2: MNHEY and SVGEGT. CDR3 in amino acids: CASSYSGQGTYNEQFF. CDR3 in DNA: TGTGCCAGCAGTTACTCGGGGCAGGGAACTTACAATGAGCAGTTCTTC.

The V gene is TRBV6-5, the J gene TRBJ1-5; no clear D gene. Germline V lookup: CDR1 MNHEY, CDR2 SVGAGI. V was clipped by 8 bases and J by 5 bases, with 7 bases between them. This CDR3 contains 11 residues. The CDR3 here is CASGPDQPQHF. The CDR3 DNA reads TGTGCCAGCGGCCCTGATCAGCCCCAGCATTTT.

CDR3 sequence reads: CASSLVSSGGFNTGELFF. The CDR3 coding sequence is TGCGCCAGCAGCTTGGTTTCTAGCGGGGGCTTCAACACCGGGGAGCTGTTTTTT. V and J are TRBV5-1 and TRBJ2-2; 10 bases map to TRBD2. Trimming removed 0 bases from V and 2 bases from J; junction bases left unmatched: 7. This CDR3 region has 18 residues. Per germline, CDR1 SGHRS and CDR2 YFSETQ.

J is TRBJ1-1 and V is TRBV10-3; D is undetermined. The CDR3 extends over 14 amino acids. CDR1 ENHRY and CDR2 SYGVKD come from the germline V gene. Deletions cut 6 bases from V and 0 bases from J, with 11 bases between. In nucleotides, the CDR3 is TGTGCCATCAGGGGCTGGACTGTGAACACTGAAGCTTTCTTT. The encoded protein is CAIRGWTVNTEAFF.

V is TRBV7-3 and J is TRBJ1-2; 10 nucleotides align to TRBD1. Germline-derived CDR1 and CDR2 are SGHTA and FQGTGA. Trimming took 7 bases from V and 10 from J; bases not matched to a gene: 12. The CDR3 sequence is 14 residues long. The CDR3 DNA is TGTGCCAGCAACCTGGGGGACAGGGGTATGAACTACACCTTC. Protein: CASNLGDRGMNYTF. The full variable domain, in which reference TRBV7-3 and TRBJ1-2 provide the parts outside the CDR3, is GAGVSQTPSNKVTEKGKYVELRCDPISGHTALYWYRQSLGQGPEFLIYFQGTGAADDSGLPNDRFFAVRPEGSVSTLKIQRTERGDSAVYLCASNLGDRGMNYTFGSGTRLTVV.

The V gene is TRBV7-9, the J gene TRBJ2-1, with 7 bases matching TRBD2. This CDR3 contains 14 residues. V trimming: 1 base; J trimming: 6 bases; junction bases outside the gene matches: 3. Germline V gene sequence: CDR1 SEHNR, CDR2 FQNEAQ (reference sequence). The CDR3: CASSLDGGFNEQFF. The CDR3 DNA sequence: TGTGCCAGCAGCTTAGACGGGGGGTTCAATGAGCAGTTCTTC.

This clone is termed large (0.1 to 1%). The chain couples TRBV28 to TRBJ1-5; no clear D gene. Germline CDR1 is MDHEN and CDR2 is SYDVKM. The CDR3 covers 14 residues. V dropped 4 bases and J dropped 0 bases, with 7 bases sitting between them. The CDR3: CASSSIDSNQPQHF. DNA for the CDR3: TGTGCCAGCAGTTCTATAGATAGCAATCAGCCCCAGCATTTT.

This chain links TRBV7-5 with TRBJ1-4; TRBD1, the D gene given by the table, was not confirmed from the DNA. TRBV7-5 constitutes a pseudogene. This CDR3 has 20 amino acids. DNA for the CDR3: TGTGTCAGAAGCTTATCGACCCACGGGACAGGGCCATTTCGGCGGGAAAAACTGTTTTTT. This translates into CVRSLSTHGTGPFRREKLFF.